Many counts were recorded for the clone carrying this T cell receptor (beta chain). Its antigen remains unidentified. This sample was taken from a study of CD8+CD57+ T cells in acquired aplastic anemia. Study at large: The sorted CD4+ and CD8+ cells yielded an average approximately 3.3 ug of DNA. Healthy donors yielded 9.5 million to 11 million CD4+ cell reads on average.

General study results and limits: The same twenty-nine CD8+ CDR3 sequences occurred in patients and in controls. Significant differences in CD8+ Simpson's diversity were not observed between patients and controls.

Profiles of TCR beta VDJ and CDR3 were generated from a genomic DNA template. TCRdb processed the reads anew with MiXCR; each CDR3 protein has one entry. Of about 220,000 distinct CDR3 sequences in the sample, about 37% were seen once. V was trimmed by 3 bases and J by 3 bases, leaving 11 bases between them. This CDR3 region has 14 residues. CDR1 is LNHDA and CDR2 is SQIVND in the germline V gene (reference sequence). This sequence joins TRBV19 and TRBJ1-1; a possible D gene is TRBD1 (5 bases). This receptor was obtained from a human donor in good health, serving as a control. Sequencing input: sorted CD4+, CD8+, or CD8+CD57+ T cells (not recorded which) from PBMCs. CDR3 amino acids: CASSIGGGYTEAFF. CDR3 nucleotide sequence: TGTGCCAGTAGTATTGGGGGGGGGTACACTGAAGCTTTCTTT.